This TCR beta chain was sequenced for a study of identical twins. This clonotype showed up many times. TCRdb passed the 5' RACE reads through MiXCR, listing each CDR3 protein once. The data contain some 460,000 distinct CDR3 sequences, 12% to 15% of them singletons. These same records also appear under a second study, on yellow fever vaccine responses in identical twins.

The source material was CD4+ T cells sorted from blood. This clonotype originated in a woman aged 18 to 35 in good health.

The CDR3 nucleotides are TGCGCCAGCAGTTCTGGACTAGCGGTGAACACCGGGGAGCTGTTTTTT. This encodes CASSSGLAVNTGELFF. V and J are TRBV5-1 and TRBJ2-2, with 10 bases identical to TRBD2. The V gene end was trimmed by 5 bases and the J gene end by 1 base; junction bases not matched to a gene: 5. The CDR3 runs to 16 residues. Germline V lookup: CDR1 SGHRS, CDR2 YFSETQ.